This TCR beta chain is from a study of beta chain features in type 1 diabetes (dated 2018 in TCRdb). Regarding the complete study: No differences in mean age, gender distribution, total cell number or subset yield were found between patients and healthy donors. A total of 107,917,701 sorted cells were examined across all samples, and the number of cells per subset was strongly correlated with RNA yield. The study compared the TCRB repertoires of sorted circulating CD4+ T cell subsets in recently diagnosed type 1 diabetes patients with those in matched healthy donors. Naive and central memory subsets were obtained from all 30 or so donors, but regulatory and stem cell-like memory subsets were isolated from only 8 patients and roughly eight healthy donors. General findings and caveats noted by the study authors: Sequencing cDNA rather than genomic DNA could over-represent highly expressing activated cells, although activation and CD3 levels did not differ between groups. Naive, central memory and regulatory TCRB repertoires appeared to be more similar among patients than among healthy donors. Because the HLA sub-analyses included only small numbers of individuals, any influence of HLA type on TCRB rearrangement was left unresolved. At VDJ recombination sites, patients with type 1 diabetes made fewer insertions and deleted more nucleotides, a pattern implying thymic rearrangement abnormalities. Type 1 diabetes patients showed a moderate but significant shortening of TCRB CDR3 length in all four CD4+ subsets. Shorter templates might have been favored by PCR, but patient and control samples were amplified and corrected together, so both groups would have been affected equally by any skew.

The germline V gene provides CDR1 MDHEN and CDR2 SYDVKM. Including the terminal cysteine and phenylalanine, the CDR3 comprises 13 residues. Kept here is only the CDR3 DNA, which spans 39 bases and is read in frame from base 1. The junction carries 10 bases between V and J, which are trimmed by 6 bases and 1 base respectively. Comment on this clone: The specificity of this receptor is unknown. Base qualities are missing; no much larger clone stands one base away.

All of the isolated RNA was reverse transcribed with the High Capacity cDNA Reverse Transcription Kit, so expressed TCRB transcripts were sequenced. Deep immunoSEQ sequencing was performed on naive, central memory and regulatory T cell samples, with an average of about 3.6 million total reads per sample. After sorted cells were lysed in RLT buffer, RNA was extracted with DNase-treated RNeasy Micro or Mini kits, with the choice depending on cell number. Each cell subset was processed on its own to prevent cross-contamination, while patient and healthy donor samples were processed together. TCRB sequences were amplified from cDNA with the immunoSEQ multiplex PCR, producing 87-bp fragments spanning the CDR3 region. The amplicons were sequenced using the Illumina HiSeq platform. The authors processed their data as follows. PCR bias was computationally corrected using synthetic template baselines, reads within Hamming distance 2 were collapsed, and singletons that could not be merged were discarded. Reads were aligned against IMGT to assign V, D and J genes, CDR3 length and insertions or deletions at six rearrangement sites. Within each subset, clonotype counts were normalized to the number of sorted cells before true diversity and Gini coefficients were calculated with the tcR R package. Repertoire sharing was quantified using the overlap coefficient calculated on TCRB nucleotide sequences. Out-of-frame TCRB sequences from naive cells were analyzed to stand in for the pre-selection repertoire. Imported from immuneACCESS, the table was reduced by TCRdb to in-frame sequences with V and J called. These copies leave out some clones; in studies compared against another copy, an unresolved V gene accounts for under half, and the cause of the remainder is not known. That table furnishes V, J and clone size, whereas the DNA furnished D and trimming. The sample has over 600,000 clones on record, around 12% of them singletons. The ten largest clones add up to around 0.12% of the sample.

From each donor, a single peripheral blood sample of approximately 110 mL on average was drawn into heparinised tubes. A BD FACSAria II was used to sort naive, central memory, regulatory and stem cell-like memory CD4+ T cells with a panel that included CD45RO, CCR7, CD25, CD127, CD95 and CD27. Purity was above 95% for every sorted population. PBMCs were isolated immediately by Lymphoprep density gradient centrifugation and stained directly without culture. So that batch effects would be minimized, each experiment stained and sorted samples in pairs, pairing one healthy donor with one patient. The TCR was taken from a man aged 25-40 years with type 1 diabetes. The sample consisted of naive CD4+ T cells from blood. Taken with the paper, the label for cell subset or site translates to: true naive CD4+ T cells. The rearrangement joined TRBV28 to TRBJ2-7, with a weak D call of TRBD1 (5 bases match). The CDR3 amino acid sequence is: CASRSGFSYEQYF. The DNA sequence is as follows: TGTGCCAGCAGGTCAGGGTTTTCCTACGAGCAGTACTTC.